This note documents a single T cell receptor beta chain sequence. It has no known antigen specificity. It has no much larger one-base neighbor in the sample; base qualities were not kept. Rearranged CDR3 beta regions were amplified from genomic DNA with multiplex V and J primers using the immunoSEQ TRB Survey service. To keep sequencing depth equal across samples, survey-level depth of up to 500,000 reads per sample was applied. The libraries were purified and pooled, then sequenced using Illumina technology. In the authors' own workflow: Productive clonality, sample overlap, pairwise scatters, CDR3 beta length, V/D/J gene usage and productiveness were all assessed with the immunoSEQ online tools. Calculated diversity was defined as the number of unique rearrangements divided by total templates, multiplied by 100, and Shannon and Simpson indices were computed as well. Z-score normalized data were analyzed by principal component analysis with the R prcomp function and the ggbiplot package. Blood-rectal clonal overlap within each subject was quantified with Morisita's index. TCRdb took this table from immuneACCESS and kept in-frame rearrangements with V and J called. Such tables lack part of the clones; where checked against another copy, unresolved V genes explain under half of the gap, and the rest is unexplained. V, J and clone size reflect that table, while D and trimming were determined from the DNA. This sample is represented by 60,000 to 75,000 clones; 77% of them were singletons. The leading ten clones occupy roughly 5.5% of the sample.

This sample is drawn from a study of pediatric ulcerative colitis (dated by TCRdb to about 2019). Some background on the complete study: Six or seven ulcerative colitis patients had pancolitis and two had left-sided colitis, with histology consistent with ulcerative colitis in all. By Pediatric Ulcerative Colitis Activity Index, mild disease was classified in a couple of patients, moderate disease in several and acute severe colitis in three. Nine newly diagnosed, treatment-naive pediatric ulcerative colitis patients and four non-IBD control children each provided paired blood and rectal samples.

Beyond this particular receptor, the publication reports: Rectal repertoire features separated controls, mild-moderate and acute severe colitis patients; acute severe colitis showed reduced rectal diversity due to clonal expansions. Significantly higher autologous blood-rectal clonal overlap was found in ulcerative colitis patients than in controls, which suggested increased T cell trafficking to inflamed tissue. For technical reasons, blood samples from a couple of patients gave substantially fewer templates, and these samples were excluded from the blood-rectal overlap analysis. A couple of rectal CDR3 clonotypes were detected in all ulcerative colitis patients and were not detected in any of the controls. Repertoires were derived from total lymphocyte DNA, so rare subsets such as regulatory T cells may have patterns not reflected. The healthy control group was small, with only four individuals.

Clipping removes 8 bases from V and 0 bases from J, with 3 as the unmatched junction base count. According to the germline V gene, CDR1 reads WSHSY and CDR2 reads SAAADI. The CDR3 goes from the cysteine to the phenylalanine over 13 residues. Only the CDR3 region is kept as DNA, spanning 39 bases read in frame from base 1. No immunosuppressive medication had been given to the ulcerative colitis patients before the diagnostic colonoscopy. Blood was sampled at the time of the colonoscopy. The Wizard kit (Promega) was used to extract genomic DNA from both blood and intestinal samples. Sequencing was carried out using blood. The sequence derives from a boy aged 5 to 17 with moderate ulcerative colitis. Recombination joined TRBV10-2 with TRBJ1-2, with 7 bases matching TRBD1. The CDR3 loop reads CASWDSANYGYTF. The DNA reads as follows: TGCGCCAGCTGGGACAGCGCTAACTATGGCTACACCTTC.